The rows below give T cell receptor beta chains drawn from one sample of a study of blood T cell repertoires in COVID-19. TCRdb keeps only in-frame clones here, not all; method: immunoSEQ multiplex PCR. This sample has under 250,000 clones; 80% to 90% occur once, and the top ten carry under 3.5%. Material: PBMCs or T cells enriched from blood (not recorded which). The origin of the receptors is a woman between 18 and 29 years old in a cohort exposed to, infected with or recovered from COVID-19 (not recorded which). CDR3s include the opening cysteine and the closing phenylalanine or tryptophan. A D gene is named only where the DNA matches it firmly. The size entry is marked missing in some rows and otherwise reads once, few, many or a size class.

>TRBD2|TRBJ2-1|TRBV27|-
TGTGCCAGCAGTTTATCGGGCGGGGGACTAGCGGGAGGCCTATCCTACAATGAGCAGTTCTTC
CASSLSGGGLAGGLSYNEQFF
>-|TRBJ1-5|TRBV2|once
TGTGCCAGCAGGGCAGGAAGAAGCAATCAGCCCCAGCATTTT
CASRAGRSNQPQHF
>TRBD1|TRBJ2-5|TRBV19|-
TGTGCCAGTAGGTTTGGGACAGGGGGCTTTGAGACCCAGTACTTC
CASRFGTGGFETQYF
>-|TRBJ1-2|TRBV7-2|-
TGTGCCAGCAGCTACAGGACGGTAGGCTATGGCTACACCTTC
CASSYRTVGYGYTF
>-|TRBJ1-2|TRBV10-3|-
TGTGCCAGCCTACCGGGGGGGCTGGATGGCTACACCTTC
CASLPGGLDGYTF
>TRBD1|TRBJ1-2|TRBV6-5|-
TGTGCCAGCAGCCAGGACAGGGCTAACTATGGCTACACCTTC
CASSQDRANYGYTF
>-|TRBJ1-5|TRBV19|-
TGTGCCAGTAGTATGGAGGTGGTAAGTCAGCCCCAGCATTTT
CASSMEVVSQPQHF
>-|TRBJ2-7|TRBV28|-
TGTGCCAGCAGTTCCGGGACACCCCACTACGAGCAGTACTTC
CASSSGTPHYEQYF
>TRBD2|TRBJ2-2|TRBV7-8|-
TGTGCCAGCAGCCCCGTGGGACTAGCGGGCAGCCCCACCGGGGAGCTGTTTTTT
CASSPVGLAGSPTGELFF
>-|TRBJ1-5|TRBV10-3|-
TGTGCCATCAGTGACGTAGTCGGTAGCAATCAGCCCCAGCATTTT
CAISDVVGSNQPQHF
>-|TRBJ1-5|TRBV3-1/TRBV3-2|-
TGTGCCAGCAGCCAAGAGGGGAGCCAGCCCCAGCATTTT
CASSQEGSQPQHF
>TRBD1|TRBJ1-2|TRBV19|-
TGTGCCAGTAGTATCGTTGGGACAGGGGCTGGCTACACCTTC
CASSIVGTGAGYTF
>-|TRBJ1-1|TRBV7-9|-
TGTGCCAGCAGCTTAGCCGGGAGTACAACTGAAGCTTTCTTT
CASSLAGSTTEAFF
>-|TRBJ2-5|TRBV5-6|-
TGTGCCAGCAGCTTGGACAGGGTGAGAGAGACCCAGTACTTC
CASSLDRVRETQYF
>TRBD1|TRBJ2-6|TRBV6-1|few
TGTGCCAGCAGTGGGCGGGACAGGGATTACTCTGGGGCCAACGTCCTGACTTTC
CASSGRDRDYSGANVLTF
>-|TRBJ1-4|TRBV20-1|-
TGCAGTGCTAGTCCCGGGACAAACTTAAATGAAAAACTGTTTTTT
CSASPGTNLNEKLFF
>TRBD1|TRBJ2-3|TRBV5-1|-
TGCGCCAGCAGCTTGGAGGGGACAGGGGGCGATACGCAGTATTTT
CASSLEGTGGDTQYF
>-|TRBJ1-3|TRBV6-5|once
TGTGCCAGCAGTTACTCTGGCGGCGGAAACACCATATATTTT
CASSYSGGGNTIYF
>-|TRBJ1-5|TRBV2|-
TGTGCCAGCAGTGAAGCCGTCCGGGGGCCCCAGCATTTT
CASSEAVRGPQHF
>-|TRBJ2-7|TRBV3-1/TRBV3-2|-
TGTGCCAGCAGCCAAGTTTTGGCCGAGCAGTACTTC
CASSQVLAEQYF
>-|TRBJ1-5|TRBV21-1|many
TGTGCCAGCAGCCCGCGACAAGGATGGGGCAATCAGCCCCAGCATTTT
CASSPRQGWGNQPQHF
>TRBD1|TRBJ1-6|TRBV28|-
TGTGCCAGCAAGGGGACAGTTTCACCCCTCCACTTT
CASKGTVSPLHF
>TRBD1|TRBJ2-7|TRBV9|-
TGTGCCAGCAGCGTAGGAGGACAGGGGCCTTACGAGCAGTACTTC
CASSVGGQGPYEQYF
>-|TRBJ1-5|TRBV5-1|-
TGCGCCAGCAGTAAGGGGGGGGCCAATCAGCCCCAGCATTTT
CASSKGGANQPQHF
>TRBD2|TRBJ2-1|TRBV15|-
TGTGCCACTGGGGGGGTTAGCTCCTACAATGAGCAGTTCTTC
CATGGVSSYNEQFF
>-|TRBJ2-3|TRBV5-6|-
TGTGCCAGCAGCTTGCGGTGGAGCACAGATACGCAGTATTTT
CASSLRWSTDTQYF